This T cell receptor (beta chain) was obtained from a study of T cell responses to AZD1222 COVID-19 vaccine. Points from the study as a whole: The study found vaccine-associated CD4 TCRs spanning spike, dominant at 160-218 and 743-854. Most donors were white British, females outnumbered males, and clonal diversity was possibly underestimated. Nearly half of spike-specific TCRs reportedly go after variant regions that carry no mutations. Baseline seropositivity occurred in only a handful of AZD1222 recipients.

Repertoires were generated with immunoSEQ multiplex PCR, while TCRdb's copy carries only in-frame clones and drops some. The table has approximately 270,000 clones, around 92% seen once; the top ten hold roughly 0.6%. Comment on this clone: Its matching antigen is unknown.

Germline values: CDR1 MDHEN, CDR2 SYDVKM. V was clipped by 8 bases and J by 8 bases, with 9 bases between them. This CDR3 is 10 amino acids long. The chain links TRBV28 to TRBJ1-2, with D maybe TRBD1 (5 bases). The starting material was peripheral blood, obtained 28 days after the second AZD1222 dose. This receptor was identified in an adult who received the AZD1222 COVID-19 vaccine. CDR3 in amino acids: CASRGAGYTF. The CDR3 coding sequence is TGTGCCAGCCGAGGGGCCGGCTACACCTTC.